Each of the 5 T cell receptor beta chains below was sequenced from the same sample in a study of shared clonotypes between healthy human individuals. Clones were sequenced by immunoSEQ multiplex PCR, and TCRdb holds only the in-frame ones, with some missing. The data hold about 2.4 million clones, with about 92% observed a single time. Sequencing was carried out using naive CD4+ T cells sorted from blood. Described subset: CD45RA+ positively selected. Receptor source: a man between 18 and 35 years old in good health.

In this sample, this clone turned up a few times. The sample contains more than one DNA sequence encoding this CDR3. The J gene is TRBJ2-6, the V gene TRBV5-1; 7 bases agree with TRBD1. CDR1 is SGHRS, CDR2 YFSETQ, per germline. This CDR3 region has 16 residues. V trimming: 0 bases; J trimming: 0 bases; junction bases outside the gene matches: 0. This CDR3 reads CASSLGQGSGANVLTF. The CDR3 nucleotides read TGCGCCAGCAGCTTGGGACAGGGCTCTGGGGCCAACGTCCTGACTTTC.

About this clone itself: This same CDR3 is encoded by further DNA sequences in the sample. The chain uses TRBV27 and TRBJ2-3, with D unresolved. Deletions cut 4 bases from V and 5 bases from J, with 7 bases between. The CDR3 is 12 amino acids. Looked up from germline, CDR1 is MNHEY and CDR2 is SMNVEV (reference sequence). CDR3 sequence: CASSSVGDTQYF. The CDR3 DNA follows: TGTGCCAGCAGTTCGGTTGGAGATACGCAGTATTTT.

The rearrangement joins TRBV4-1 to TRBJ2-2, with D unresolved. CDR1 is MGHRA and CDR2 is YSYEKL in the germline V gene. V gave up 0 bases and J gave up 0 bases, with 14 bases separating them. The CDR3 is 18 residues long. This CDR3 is CASSQDSTEAANTGELFF. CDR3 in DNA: TGCGCCAGCAGCCAAGATTCAACCGAAGCCGCGAACACCGGGGAGCTGTTTTTT.

The CDR3 protein is CASSFLGAKAFF. The CDR3 DNA reads as TGTGCCAGCAGTTTTCTGGGGGCTAAAGCTTTCTTT. The chain combines TRBV6-5 with TRBJ1-1, with TRBD1 as a possible D gene (6 bases). The CDR3 covers 12 residues. V gave up 4 bases and J gave up 9 bases, with 12 bases separating them. Germline V gene data show CDR1 as MNHEY and CDR2 as SVGAGI.

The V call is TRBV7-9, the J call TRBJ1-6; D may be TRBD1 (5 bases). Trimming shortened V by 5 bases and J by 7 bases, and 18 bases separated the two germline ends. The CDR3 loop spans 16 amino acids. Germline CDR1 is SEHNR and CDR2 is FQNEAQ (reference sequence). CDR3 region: CASSPPGLAWNSPLHF. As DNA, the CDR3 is TGTGCCAGCAGCCCGCCGGGACTTGCTTGGAATTCACCCCTCCACTTT.